This TCR beta chain derives from a study of blood T cell repertoires in COVID-19. Study-wide background: Material from acute and convalescent COVID-19 was sourced from the United States, Italy and Spain. From T cells, B-cell-depleted T cells, or PBMCs came the material, which was cDNA or gDNA.

Here immunoSEQ multiplex PCR was the method, and the copy in TCRdb shows in-frame clones only, minus some. This sample has over 200,000 clones; 83% occur once, and the top ten carry around 1.3%. This CDR3 spans 16 amino acids. With 5 bases removed from V and 3 bases from J, the gap between germline ends came to 20 bases. Germline V gene sequence: CDR1 LNHDA, CDR2 SQIVND (reference sequence). The chain employs TRBV19 and TRBJ2-7, with a tentative D call TRBD2 (6 bases). The TCR sequence derives from a woman aged 25 to 39 with COVID-19, enrolled during active disease. The sample was peripheral blood. The DNA for the CDR3 is TGTGCCAGTAGTTCAGGCGGGAACTCTATTTACTACGAGCAGTACTTC. It codes for CASSSGGNSIYYEQYF.